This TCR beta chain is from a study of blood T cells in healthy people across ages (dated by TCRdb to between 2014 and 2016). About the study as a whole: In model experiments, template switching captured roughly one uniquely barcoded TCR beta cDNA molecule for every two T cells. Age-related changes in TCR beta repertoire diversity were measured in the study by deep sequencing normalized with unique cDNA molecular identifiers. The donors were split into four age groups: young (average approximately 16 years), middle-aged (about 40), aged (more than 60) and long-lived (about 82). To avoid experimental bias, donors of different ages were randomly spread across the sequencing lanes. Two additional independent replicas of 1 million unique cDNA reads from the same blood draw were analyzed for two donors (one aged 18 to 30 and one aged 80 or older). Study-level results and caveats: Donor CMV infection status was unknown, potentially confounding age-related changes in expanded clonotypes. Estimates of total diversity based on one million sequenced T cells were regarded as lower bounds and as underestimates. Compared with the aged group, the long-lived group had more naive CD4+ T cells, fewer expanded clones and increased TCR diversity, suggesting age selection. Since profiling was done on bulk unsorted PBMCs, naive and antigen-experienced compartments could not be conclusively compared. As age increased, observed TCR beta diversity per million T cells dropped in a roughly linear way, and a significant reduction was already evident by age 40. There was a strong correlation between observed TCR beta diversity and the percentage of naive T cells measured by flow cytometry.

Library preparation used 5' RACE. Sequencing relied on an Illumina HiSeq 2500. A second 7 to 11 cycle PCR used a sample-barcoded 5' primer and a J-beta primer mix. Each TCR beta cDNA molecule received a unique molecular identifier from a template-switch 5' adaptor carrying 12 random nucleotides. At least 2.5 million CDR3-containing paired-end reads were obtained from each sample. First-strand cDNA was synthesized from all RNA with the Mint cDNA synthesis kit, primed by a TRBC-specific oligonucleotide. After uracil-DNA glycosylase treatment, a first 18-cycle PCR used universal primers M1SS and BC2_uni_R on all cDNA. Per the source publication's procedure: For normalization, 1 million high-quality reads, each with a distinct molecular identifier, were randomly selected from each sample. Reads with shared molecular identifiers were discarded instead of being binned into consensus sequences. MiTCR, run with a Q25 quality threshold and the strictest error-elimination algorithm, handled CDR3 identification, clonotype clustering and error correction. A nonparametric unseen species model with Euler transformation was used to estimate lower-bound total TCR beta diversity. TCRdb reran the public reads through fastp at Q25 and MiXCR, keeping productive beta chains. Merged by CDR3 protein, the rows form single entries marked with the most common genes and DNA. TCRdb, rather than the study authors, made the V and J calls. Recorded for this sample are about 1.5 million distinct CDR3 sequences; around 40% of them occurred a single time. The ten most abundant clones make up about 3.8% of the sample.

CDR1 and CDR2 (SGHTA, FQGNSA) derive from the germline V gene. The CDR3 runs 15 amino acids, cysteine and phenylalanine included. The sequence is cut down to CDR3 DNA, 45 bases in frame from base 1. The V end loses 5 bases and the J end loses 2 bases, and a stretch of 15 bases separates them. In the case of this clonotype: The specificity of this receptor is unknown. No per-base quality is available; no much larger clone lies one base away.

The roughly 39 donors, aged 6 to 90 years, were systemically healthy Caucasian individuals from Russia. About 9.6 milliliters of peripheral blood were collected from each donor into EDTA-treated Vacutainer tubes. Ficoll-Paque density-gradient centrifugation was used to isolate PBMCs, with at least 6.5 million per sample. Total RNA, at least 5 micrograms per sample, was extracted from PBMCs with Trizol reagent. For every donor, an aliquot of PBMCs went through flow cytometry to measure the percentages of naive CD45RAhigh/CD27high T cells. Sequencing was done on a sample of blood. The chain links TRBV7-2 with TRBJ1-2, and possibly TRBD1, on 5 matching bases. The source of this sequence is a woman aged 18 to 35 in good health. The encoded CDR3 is CASSRLTAANYGYTF. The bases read TGTGCCAGCAGCAGGCTGACAGCGGCAAACTATGGCTACACCTTC.